Listed below are T cell receptor beta chains from one sample, sequenced in a study of vaccination and CD4 T cells after COVID-19. One entry per CDR3 protein, called by TCRdb with MiXCR from the PCR reads. The sample lists around 12,000 distinct CDR3 sequences; over 40% were seen once. The antigens for these receptors are not known. The specimen comprised cultured CD4+ T cells from blood, sampled after SARS-CoV-2 vaccination. These receptors were taken from a human donor with COVID-19. Both conserved end residues are trimmed from each CDR3. The order of the fields is V gene, J gene, CDR3 protein.

>TRBV7-2|TRBJ1-5
ASSLGTGLSNQPQH
>TRBV19|TRBJ2-1
ASSPFPNNEQF
>TRBV11-2|TRBJ2-7
ASSSRGEGEQY
>TRBV10-2|TRBJ1-1
ASSGGPGAANTEAF
>TRBV30|TRBJ1-3
AWRELGYSGNTIY
>TRBV6-2/TRBV6-3|TRBJ1-2
ASSTHDQSYGYT
>TRBV6-1|TRBJ1-2
ASSPHSPGQRYGYT
>TRBV6-1|TRBJ1-1
ASSSRQGNTEAF
>TRBV19|TRBJ2-7
ASSIGGSYEQY
>TRBV20-1|TRBJ2-7
SARGTDWTYEQY
>TRBV6-1|TRBJ2-3
ASSELRGAKWDTQY
>TRBV19|TRBJ1-6
ASSAGDNSPLH
>TRBV7-2|TRBJ2-3
ASSSRGRGRSDTQY
>TRBV24-1|TRBJ2-2
ATSDPSGRELF
>TRBV20-1|TRBJ2-3
SASERGPGTDTQY
>TRBV19|TRBJ2-7
ASSNDRGTYEQY
>TRBV19|TRBJ1-2
ASSIGEGHT
>TRBV27|TRBJ1-1
ASKDRFTEAF
>TRBV4-2|TRBJ1-2
ASSQGQAVGYT
>TRBV5-4|TRBJ1-6
ASSPSQGSYNSPLH
>TRBV7-2|TRBJ2-2
ASSFETRVTGELF
>TRBV6-1|TRBJ1-1
ASSQDRANTEAF
>TRBV6-1|TRBJ2-2
ASRNRGRLGELF
>TRBV5-4|TRBJ1-1
ANHRYMNTEAF
>TRBV29-1|TRBJ1-2
STYGGYDPVGYGYT
>TRBV5-4|TRBJ1-1
ASSFLGAEAF
>TRBV10-3|TRBJ2-1
AITGQGTEQF
>TRBV7-3|TRBJ1-5
ASSLMLDRAVNQPQH
>TRBV28|TRBJ1-4
ASNKGSNNEKLF
>TRBV5-4|TRBJ1-2
ASSPLRRTDNYGYT
>TRBV29-1|TRBJ2-7
SVVWATYEQY
>TRBV7-9|TRBJ2-7
ASSSPLGSYEQY
>TRBV12-3/TRBV12-4|TRBJ1-1
ASSLWTVNTEAF
>TRBV6-5|TRBJ2-7
ASSSRQGSGEQY
>TRBV11-2|TRBJ1-5
ASSSGGGSNQPQH
>TRBV7-6|TRBJ1-1
ASSLGRGDTEAF
>TRBV6-2/TRBV6-3|TRBJ2-1
ASKTATSNEQF
>TRBV7-6|TRBJ1-1
ASSVDRAVTEAF
>TRBV28|TRBJ1-2
ASSYGETYYGYT
>TRBV6-2/TRBV6-3|TRBJ2-5
ASDRGGAGETQY
>TRBV6-1|TRBJ1-2
ASSEGDRGYINYGYT
>TRBV6-5|TRBJ2-1
ASSFIRTSGGENEQF
>TRBV15|TRBJ1-4
ATSRGQVATNEKLF
>TRBV6-5|TRBJ1-2
ASSSPGTGGRGYGYT
>TRBV20-1|TRBJ1-6
SAREPGQRNSPLH
>TRBV14|TRBJ1-6
ASSQEWELNSPLH
>TRBV7-2|TRBJ2-3
ASSFGAGRY
>TRBV10-3|TRBJ2-5
AISGYQQETQY
>TRBV20-1|TRBJ2-5
SATKGQYQETQY
>TRBV12-3/TRBV12-4|TRBJ2-1
ASRPHSGGGYNEQF